This T cell receptor (beta chain) is from a study of T cells after posttransplantation cyclophosphamide. Broader study findings: Donor CD8+ memory clones often dominated recipient blood repertoires at later times. Recipient CMV seropositivity and CMV reactivation strongly tracked TRB clonality.

As for this clone: Its antigen is unidentified.

There are 13 residues in the CDR3. Between the trimmed V and J ends, which lost 5 bases and 7 bases, there was a span of 11 bases. Germline values: CDR1 SGHVS, CDR2 FNYEAQ. The naive gate required viable CD3+CD4+ or CD3+CD8+ cells with CCR7+CD45RA+CD45RO-CD95-CD27+CD28+ phenotype. On the day of bone marrow donation, the related graft donor provided peripheral blood. TCRdb's table, derived via immunoSEQ multiplex PCR, lists solely in-frame clones and lacks some. This repertoire shows about 22,000 clones, about 97% found once; its top ten account for 0.1% to 0.15%. The TCR sequence derives from a man aged 50 to 59 in good health, CMV-negative, and a related stem cell transplant donor. The sample comprised naive CD4+ T cells sorted from PBMCs. The chain couples TRBV7-6 to TRBJ2-2; a weak D match, TRBD2 (5 bases). The CDR3 loop reads CASSQNEGGELFF. The CDR3 nucleotides are TGTGCCAGCAGCCAAAACGAGGGCGGGGAGCTGTTTTTT.